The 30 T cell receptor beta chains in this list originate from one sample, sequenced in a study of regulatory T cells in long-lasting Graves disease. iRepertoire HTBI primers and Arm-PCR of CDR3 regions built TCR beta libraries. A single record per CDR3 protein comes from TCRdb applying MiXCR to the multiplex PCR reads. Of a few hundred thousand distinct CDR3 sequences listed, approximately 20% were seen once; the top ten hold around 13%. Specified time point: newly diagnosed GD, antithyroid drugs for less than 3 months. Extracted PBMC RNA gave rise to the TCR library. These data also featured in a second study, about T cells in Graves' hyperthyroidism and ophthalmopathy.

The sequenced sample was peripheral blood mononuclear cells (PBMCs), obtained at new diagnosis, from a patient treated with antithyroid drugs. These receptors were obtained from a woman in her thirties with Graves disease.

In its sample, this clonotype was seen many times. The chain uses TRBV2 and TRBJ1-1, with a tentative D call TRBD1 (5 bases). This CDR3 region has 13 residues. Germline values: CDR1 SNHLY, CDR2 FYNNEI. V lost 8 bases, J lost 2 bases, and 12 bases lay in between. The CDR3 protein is CASDPGANTEAFF. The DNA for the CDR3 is TGTGCCAGCGACCCCGGGGCAAACACTGAAGCTTTCTTT.

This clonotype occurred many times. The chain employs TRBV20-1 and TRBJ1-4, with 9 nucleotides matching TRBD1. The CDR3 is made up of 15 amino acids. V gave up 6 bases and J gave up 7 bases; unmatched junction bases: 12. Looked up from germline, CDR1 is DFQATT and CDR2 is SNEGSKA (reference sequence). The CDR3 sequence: CSATDSGTGSEKLFF. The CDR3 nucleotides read TGCAGTGCAACAGATTCCGGGACAGGGAGTGAAAAACTGTTTTTT.

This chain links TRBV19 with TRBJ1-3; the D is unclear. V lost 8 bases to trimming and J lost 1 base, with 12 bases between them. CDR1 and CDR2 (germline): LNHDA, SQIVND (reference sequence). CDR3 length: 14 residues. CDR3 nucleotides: TGTGCCAGTGGAGCCCGGACTTCTGGAAACACCATATATTTT. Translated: CASGARTSGNTIYF.

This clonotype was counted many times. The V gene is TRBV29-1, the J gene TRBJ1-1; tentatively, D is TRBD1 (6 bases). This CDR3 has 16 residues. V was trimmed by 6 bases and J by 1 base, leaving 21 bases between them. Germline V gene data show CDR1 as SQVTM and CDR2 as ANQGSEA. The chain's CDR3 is CSVGARRGGSNTEAFF. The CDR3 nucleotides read TGCAGCGTGGGGGCCCGGCGGGGAGGGTCGAACACTGAAGCTTTCTTT.

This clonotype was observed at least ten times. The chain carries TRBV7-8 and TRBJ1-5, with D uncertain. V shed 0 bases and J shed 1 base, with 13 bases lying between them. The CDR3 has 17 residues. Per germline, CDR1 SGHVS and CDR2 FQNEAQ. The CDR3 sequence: CASSLASGRLSNQPQHF. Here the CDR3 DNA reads TGTGCCAGCAGCTTAGCGTCGGGCCGCTTAAGCAATCAGCCCCAGCATTTT.

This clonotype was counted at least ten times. CDR3 sequence (DNA): TGCGCCAGCAGCCAAGATCTGGGACAGGGATACGAGCAGTACTTC. This sequence encodes CASSQDLGQGYEQYF. The rearrangement links TRBV4-1 to TRBJ2-7, with 9 bases identical to TRBD1. The CDR3 has 15 amino acids. Germline CDR1 is MGHRA and CDR2 is YSYEKL. V trimming: 0 bases; J trimming: 4 bases; junction bases outside the gene matches: 4.

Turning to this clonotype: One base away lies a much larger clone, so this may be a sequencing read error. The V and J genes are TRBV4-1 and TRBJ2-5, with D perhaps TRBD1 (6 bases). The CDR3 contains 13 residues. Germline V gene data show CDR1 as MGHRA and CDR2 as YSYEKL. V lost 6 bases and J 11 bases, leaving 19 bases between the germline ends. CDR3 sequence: CASSQGFHNEQYF. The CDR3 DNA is TGCGCCAGCAGTCAGGGGTTCCACAATGAGCAGTACTTC.

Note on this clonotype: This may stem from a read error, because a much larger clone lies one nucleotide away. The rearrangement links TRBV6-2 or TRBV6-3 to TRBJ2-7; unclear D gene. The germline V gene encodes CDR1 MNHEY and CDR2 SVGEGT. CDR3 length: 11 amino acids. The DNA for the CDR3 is TGCGCCAGCAGTGACGGGTACGGGCAGTACTTC. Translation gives CASSDGYGQYF.

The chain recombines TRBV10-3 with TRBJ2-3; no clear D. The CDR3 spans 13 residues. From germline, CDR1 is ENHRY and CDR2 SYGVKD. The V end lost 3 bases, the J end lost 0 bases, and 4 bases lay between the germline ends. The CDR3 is CAISDKSTDTQYF. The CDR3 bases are TGTGCCATCAGTGACAAGAGCACAGATACGCAGTATTTT.

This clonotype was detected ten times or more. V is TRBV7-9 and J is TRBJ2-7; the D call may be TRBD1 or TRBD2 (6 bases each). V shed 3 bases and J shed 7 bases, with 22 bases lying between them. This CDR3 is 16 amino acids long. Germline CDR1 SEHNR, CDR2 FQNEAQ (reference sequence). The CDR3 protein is CASSFGPDRTTREQYF. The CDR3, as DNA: TGTGCCAGCAGCTTTGGACCCGACAGGACTACCAGGGAGCAGTACTTC. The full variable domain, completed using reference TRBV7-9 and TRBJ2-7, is DTGVSQNPRHKITKRGQNVTFRCDPISEHNRLYWYRQTLGQGPEFLTYFQNEAQLEKSRLLSDRFSAERPKGSFSTLEIQRTEQGDSAMYLCASSFGPDRTTREQYFGPGTRLTVT.

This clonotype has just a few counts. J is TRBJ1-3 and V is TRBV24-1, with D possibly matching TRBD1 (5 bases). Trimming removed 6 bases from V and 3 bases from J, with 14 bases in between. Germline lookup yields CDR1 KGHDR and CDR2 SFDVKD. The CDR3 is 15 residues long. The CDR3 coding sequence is TGTGCCACCAGTTCCAGCCGGGGGAGTGGAAACACCATATATTTT. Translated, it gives CATSSSRGSGNTIYF.

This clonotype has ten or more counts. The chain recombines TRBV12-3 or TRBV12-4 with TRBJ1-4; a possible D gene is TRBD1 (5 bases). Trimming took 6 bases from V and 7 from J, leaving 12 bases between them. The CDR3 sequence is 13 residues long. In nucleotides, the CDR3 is TGTGCCAGCAGGCTCCTTAGGGGTGAAAAACTGTTTTTT. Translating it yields CASRLLRGEKLFF.

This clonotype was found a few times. CDR3 DNA sequence: TGTGCCAGCAGCATAGGATCTCATCGATTGTCGTTGGTATCGGAAGCTTTCTTT. Residues: CASSIGSHRLSLVSEAFF. The gene calls are TRBV5-6 and TRBJ1-1; no firm D call. The germline CDR1 and CDR2 sequences are SGHDT and YYEEEE. The CDR3 extends over 18 amino acids. V was shortened by 4 bases and J by 8 bases, with 30 bases between the two germline ends.

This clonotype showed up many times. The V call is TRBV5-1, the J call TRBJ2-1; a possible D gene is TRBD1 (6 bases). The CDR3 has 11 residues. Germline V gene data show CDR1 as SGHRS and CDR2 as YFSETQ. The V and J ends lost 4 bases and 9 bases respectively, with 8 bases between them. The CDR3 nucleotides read TGCGCCAGCAGCCACAGGGTTGAGCAGTTCTTC. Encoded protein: CASSHRVEQFF.

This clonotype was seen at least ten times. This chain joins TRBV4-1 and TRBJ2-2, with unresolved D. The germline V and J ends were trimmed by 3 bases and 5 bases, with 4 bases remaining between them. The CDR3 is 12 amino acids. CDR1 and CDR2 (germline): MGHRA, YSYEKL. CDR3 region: CASSHRTGELFF. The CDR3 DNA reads TGCGCCAGCAGCCATCGGACCGGGGAGCTGTTTTTT.

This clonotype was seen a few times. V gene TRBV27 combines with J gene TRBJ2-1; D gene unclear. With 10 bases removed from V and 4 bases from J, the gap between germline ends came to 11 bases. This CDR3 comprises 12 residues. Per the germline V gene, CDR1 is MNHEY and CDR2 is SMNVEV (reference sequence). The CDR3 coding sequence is TGTGCCACCAAGGACGGTTACAATGAGCAGTTCTTC. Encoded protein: CATKDGYNEQFF.

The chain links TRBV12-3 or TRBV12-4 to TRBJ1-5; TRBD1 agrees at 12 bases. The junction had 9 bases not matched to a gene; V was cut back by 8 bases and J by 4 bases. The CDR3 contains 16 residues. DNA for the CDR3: TGTGCCAGCCTGGGACAGGGGGCGTCCGAAAATCAGCCCCAGCATTTT. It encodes CASLGQGASENQPQHF.

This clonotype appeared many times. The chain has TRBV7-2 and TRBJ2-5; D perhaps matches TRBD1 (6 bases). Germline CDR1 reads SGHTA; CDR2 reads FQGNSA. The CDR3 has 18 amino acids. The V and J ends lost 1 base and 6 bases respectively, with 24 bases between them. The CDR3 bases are TGTGCCAGCAGCTTAGAAAGAACAAGGACAGTCCTGGGGAAGACCCAGTACTTC. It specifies CASSLERTRTVLGKTQYF.

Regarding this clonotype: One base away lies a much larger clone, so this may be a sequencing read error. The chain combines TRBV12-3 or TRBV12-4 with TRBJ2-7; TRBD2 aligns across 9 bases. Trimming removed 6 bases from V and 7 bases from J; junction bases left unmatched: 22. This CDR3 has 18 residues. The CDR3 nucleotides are TGTGCCAGCAGCCCCCTCCCCGCGACTAGCGGTGGAGTGCGTGAGCAGTACTTC. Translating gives CASSPLPATSGGVREQYF.

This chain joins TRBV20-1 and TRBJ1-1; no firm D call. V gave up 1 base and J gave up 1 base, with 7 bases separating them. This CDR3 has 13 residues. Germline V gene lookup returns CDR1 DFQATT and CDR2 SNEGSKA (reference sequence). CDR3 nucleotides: TGCAGTGCTAGAGGGGGAGAGAACACTGAAGCTTTCTTT. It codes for CSARGGENTEAFF.

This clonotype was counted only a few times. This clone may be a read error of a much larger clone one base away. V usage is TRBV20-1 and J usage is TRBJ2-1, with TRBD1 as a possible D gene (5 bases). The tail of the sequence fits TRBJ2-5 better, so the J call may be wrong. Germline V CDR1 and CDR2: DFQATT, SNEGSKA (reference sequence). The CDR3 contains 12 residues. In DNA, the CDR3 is TGCAGTACCAACTTGGGGCGAGAGGCCCAGTACTTC. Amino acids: CSTNLGREAQYF.

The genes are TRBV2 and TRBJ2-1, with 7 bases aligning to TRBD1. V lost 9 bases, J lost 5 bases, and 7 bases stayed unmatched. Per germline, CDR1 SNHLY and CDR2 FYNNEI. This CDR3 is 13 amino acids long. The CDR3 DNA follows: TGTGCCAGTCGACGACAGGGAAACAATGAGCAGTTCTTC. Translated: CASRRQGNNEQFF.

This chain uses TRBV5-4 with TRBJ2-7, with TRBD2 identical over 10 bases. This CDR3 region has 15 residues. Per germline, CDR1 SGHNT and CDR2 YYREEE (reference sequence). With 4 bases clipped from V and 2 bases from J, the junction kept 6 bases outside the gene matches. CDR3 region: CASSPSSGGPYEQYF. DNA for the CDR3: TGTGCCAGCAGCCCGTCTAGCGGGGGACCCTACGAGCAGTACTTC.

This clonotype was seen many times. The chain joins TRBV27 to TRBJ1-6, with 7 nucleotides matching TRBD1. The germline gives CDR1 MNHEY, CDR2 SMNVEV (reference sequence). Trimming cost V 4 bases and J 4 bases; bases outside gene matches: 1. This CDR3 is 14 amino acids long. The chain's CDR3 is CASSSTGYNSPLHF. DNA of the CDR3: TGTGCCAGCAGTTCGACAGGGTATAATTCACCCCTCCACTTT.

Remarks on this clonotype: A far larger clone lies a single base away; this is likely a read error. CDR3 sequence: CASSSRTATYEQYF. The DNA for the CDR3 is TGTGCCAGCAGTTCACGGACAGCCACCTACGAGCAGTACTTC. The V and J genes are TRBV6-2 or TRBV6-3 and TRBJ2-7, with D perhaps matching TRBD1 (6 bases). Germline V gene sequence: CDR1 MNHEY, CDR2 SVGEGT. This CDR3 is built from 14 residues. Trimming removed 4 bases at V and 2 bases at J, with 12 bases between.

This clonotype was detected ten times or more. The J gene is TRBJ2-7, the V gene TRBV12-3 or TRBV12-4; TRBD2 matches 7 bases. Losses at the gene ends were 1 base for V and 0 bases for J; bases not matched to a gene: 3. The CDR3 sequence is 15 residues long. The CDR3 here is CASSLGGGDSYEQYF. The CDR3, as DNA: TGTGCCAGCAGTTTAGGGGGAGGGGACTCCTACGAGCAGTACTTC.

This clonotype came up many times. Written as DNA, the CDR3 is TGCGCCAGCAGCCAACGCTCACCCCCAGATACGCAGTATTTT. As protein: CASSQRSPPDTQYF. The chain carries TRBV4-1 and TRBJ2-3; no firm D call. This CDR3 is 14 amino acids long. V lost 2 bases to trimming and J lost 4 bases, with 10 bases between them. Germline lookup yields CDR1 MGHRA and CDR2 YSYEKL.

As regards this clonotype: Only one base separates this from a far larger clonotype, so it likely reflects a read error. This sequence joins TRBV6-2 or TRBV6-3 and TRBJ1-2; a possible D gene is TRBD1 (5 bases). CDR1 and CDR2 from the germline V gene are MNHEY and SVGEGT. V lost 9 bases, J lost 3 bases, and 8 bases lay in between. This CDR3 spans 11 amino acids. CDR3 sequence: CASGADYGYTF. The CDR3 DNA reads TGTGCCAGTGGGGCAGACTATGGCTACACCTTC.

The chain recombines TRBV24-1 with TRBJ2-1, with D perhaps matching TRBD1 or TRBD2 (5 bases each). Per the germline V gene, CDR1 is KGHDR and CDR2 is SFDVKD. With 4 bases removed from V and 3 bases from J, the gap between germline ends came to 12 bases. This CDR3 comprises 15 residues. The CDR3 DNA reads TGTGCCACCAGTGACGGGGACGGATACTACAATGAGCAGTTCTTC. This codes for CATSDGDGYYNEQFF.

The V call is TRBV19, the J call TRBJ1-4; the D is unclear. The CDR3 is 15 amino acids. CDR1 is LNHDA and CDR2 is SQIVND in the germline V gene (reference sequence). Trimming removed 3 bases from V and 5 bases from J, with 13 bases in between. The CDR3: CASSMTRRINEKLFF. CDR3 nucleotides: TGTGCCAGTAGTATGACCCGCCGGATCAATGAAAAACTGTTTTTT.